This T cell receptor (beta chain) was recorded in a study of shared clonotypes between healthy human individuals. Only in-frame clones appear in the TCRdb table, and some are missing; sequencing was by immunoSEQ multiplex PCR. This sample carries 2 million to 2.5 million clones, about 90% of them seen once, and the ten largest clones take more than 0.35%. Sample: naive CD4+ T cells from PBMCs. Subset here: CD45RA+ positively selected. The receptor was isolated from a man aged 18 to 35 in good health. Some clones in this sample may be carry-over from other donors' samples.

The CDR3 sequence is CASKYPDISGANVLTF. CDR3 DNA: TGTGCCAGCAAGTACCCCGATATCTCTGGGGCCAACGTCCTGACTTTC. V usage is TRBV28 and J usage is TRBJ2-6; no clear D. Between the trimmed V and J ends, which lost 7 bases and 0 bases, there was a span of 13 bases. The germline V gene encodes CDR1 MDHEN and CDR2 SYDVKM. CDR3 length: 16 amino acids.